The 19 T cell receptor beta chains below all came from one sample that was sequenced in a study of tumor-infiltrating lymphocytes in oesophageal squamous cell carcinoma. TCRdb processed the PCR reads anew with MiXCR; each CDR3 protein has one entry. The sample shows fewer than 25,000 distinct CDR3 sequences, 34% of them seen only once. The source material was esophageal tumor tissue. The receptor source for this set is a female donor with esophageal squamous cell carcinoma.

The chain is built from TRBV6-1 and TRBJ2-1; possible D gene TRBD1, 6 bases. The CDR3 runs to 15 residues. The germline V and J ends were trimmed by 7 bases and 2 bases, with 15 bases remaining between them. The germline V gene has CDR1 MNHNS and CDR2 SASEGT. This chain's CDR3 is CASKVNRATYNEQFF. The CDR3 nucleotides read TGTGCCAGCAAAGTCAACAGGGCTACCTACAATGAGCAGTTCTTC.

The chain combines TRBV6-6 with TRBJ2-3; D ambiguous. The J call may be faulty, since TRBJ2-5 better matches the DNA end. Germline assignment: CDR1 MNHNY and CDR2 SVGAGI (reference sequence). The CDR3 covers 12 residues. CDR3 sequence: CASSYSRETQYF. The CDR3, as DNA: TGTGCCAGCAGTTACTCGAGAGAGACCCAGTACTTC.

The table lists this clonotype with a few counts. CDR3 coding DNA: TGTGCCAGCAGCGTATATGAGACAGGGGTAACTGAAGCTTTCTTT. Residues: CASSVYETGVTEAFF. The gene calls are TRBV9 and TRBJ1-1; 8 bases are a match to TRBD1. Germline CDR1 SGDLS, CDR2 YYNGEE. The CDR3 has 15 amino acids. V lost 1 base, J lost 5 bases, and 7 bases stayed unmatched.

V and J are TRBV7-6 and TRBJ2-4; D not certain. The assigned J gene may be wrong: the sequence end matches TRBJ2-1 better. CDR1 and CDR2 from the germline V gene are SGHVS and FNYEAQ. The CDR3 contains 15 residues. CDR3 residues: CASSLGKTVYNEQFF. The CDR3, as DNA: TGTGCCAGCAGCTTAGGGAAGACGGTGTACAATGAGCAGTTCTTC.

With respect to this clonotype: As the CDR3 is not closed by the conserved phenylalanine or tryptophan, this likely results from a read error. Because the CDR3's place on the DNA is in doubt, the DNA is left out and the CDR3 is given as listed by TCRdb. This CDR3 is CASNPMNYGYTFGS. The chain is built from TRBV6-1 and TRBJ2-7. Counting both end residues, the CDR3 totals 14 amino acids. Germline V gene sequence: CDR1 MNHNS, CDR2 SASEGT.

At least ten counts were recorded for this clonotype. The genes are TRBV10-2 and TRBJ2-5; D is unclear. Gene TRBJ2-1 matches the end of the DNA better, so the J call may be wrong. Germline V gene lookup returns CDR1 WSHSY and CDR2 SAAADI. The CDR3 contains 13 residues. Written as DNA, the CDR3 is TGCGCCAGCAGTGAGGGCGATGGGCTCCGTCAGTTCTTC. Amino acids: CASSEGDGLRQFF.

In the case of this clonotype: The CDR3 carries no conserved terminal phenylalanine or tryptophan, so it likely arises from a read error. The DNA is omitted, as the CDR3 cannot be located on it reliably, and the CDR3 follows TCRdb's listing. V usage is TRBV11-2 and J usage is TRBJ2-6; the D call of TRBD1 is as the table states it, not checked on the DNA. The CDR3 sequence runs 14 residues, both termini included. CDR1 and CDR2 from the germline V gene are SGHAT and FQNNGV. The CDR3 spells CASSLDQGEQFFGA.

This clonotype was recorded at least ten times. The J gene is TRBJ1-4, the V gene TRBV5-4; the D gene is possibly TRBD1 (5 bases). V was clipped by 9 bases and J by 4 bases, with 13 bases between them. The CDR3 totals 13 residues. Germline CDR1 and CDR2: SGHNT and YYREEE (reference sequence). CDR3 sequence: CAMGGRSNEKLFF. DNA of the CDR3: TGTGCCATGGGGGGACGGAGTAATGAAAAACTGTTTTTT.

This clonotype was found many times. The chain links TRBV5-5 to TRBJ2-7; D remains unclear. This CDR3 has 12 residues. Trimming removed 1 base at V and 1 base at J, with 3 bases between. Per the germline V gene, CDR1 is SGHKS and CDR2 is YYEKEE (reference sequence). The CDR3 sequence: CASSLLSYEQYF. CDR3 DNA: TGTGCCAGCAGCTTGTTATCCTACGAGCAGTACTTC. The whole variable domain, filled in from reference TRBV5-5 and TRBJ2-7, reads DAGVTQSPTHLIKTRGQQVTLRCSPISGHKSVSWYQQVLGQGPQFIFQYYEKEERGRGNFPDRFSARQFPNYSSELNVNALLLGDSALYLCASSLLSYEQYFGPGTRLTVT.

This clonotype showed up many times. This chain uses TRBV7-9 with TRBJ1-5; D is perhaps TRBD1 (5 bases). V was trimmed by 5 bases and J by 2 bases, leaving 7 bases between them. Per germline, CDR1 SEHNR and CDR2 FQNEAQ (reference sequence). This CDR3 is 13 amino acids long. CDR3 residues: CASSKTGNQPQHF. In DNA form, the CDR3 reads TGTGCCAGCAGCAAGACAGGCAATCAGCCCCAGCATTTT. The complete variable domain, with remaining parts taken from reference TRBV7-9 and TRBJ1-5, reads DTGVSQNPRHKITKRGQNVTFRCDPISEHNRLYWYRQTLGQGPEFLTYFQNEAQLEKSRLLSDRFSAERPKGSFSTLEIQRTEQGDSAMYLCASSKTGNQPQHFGDGTRLSIL.

The chain combines TRBV19 with TRBJ1-1; D gene uncertain. The end of the DNA aligns better with TRBJ1-3, so the J call may be wrong. Germline CDR1 is LNHDA and CDR2 is SQIVND (reference sequence). The length of the CDR3 is 14 residues. CDR3 in amino acids: CASRTDHSGNTIYF. The CDR3 DNA sequence: TGTGCCAGTAGGACGGATCACTCTGGAAACACCATATATTTT.

The chain recombines TRBV6-1 with TRBJ1-4; D is unresolved. The CDR3 extends over 13 amino acids. Trimming left V 6 bases short and J 7 bases short, with 12 bases between. Germline-derived CDR1 and CDR2 are MNHNS and SASEGT. CDR3 sequence reads: CASSMNIGEKLFF. The CDR3 coding sequence is TGTGCCAGCAGCATGAACATAGGTGAAAAACTGTTTTTT.

The sample holds many counts of this clonotype. CDR3 nucleotide sequence: TGCGCCAGCAGCCCCCGGGACAGGTTAGGTATCCGCGGGGAGCTGTTTTTT. It codes for CASSPRDRLGIRGELFF. The chain recombines TRBV5-1 with TRBJ2-2, with 8 nucleotides matching TRBD1. CDR3 length: 17 residues. The V and J ends lost 4 bases and 7 bases, in that order; junction bases with no gene match: 15. Germline V gene lookup returns CDR1 SGHRS and CDR2 YFSETQ.

With regard to this clonotype: A read error may account for a junction end that differs from germline. The rearrangement links TRBV12-3 or TRBV12-4 to TRBJ2-3; D remains ambiguous. This CDR3 region has 14 residues. The CDR3 DNA follows: TGTGCCAGAAGTTTATCGCGAAACACAGATACGCAGTATTTT. Translation: CARSLSRNTDTQYF.

This clonotype showed up just a few times. This sequence joins TRBV7-2 and TRBJ2-7; 13 bases match TRBD2. The J call may be mistaken, given a closer DNA end match to TRBJ2-5. This CDR3 spans 17 amino acids. Germline V lookup: CDR1 SGHTA, CDR2 FQGNSA. CDR3 nucleotides: TGTGCCAGCAGCCAGGGACTAGCGGGAACAGTCGGGAAGACCCAGTACTTC. The encoded protein is CASSQGLAGTVGKTQYF.

This clonotype was recorded many times. The chain links TRBV19 to TRBJ2-1; the D gene is possibly TRBD2 (5 bases). V gave up 6 bases and J gave up 6 bases, with 18 bases separating them. Per germline, CDR1 LNHDA and CDR2 SQIVND (reference sequence). This CDR3 contains 15 residues. The CDR3 DNA reads as TGTGCCAGTAGCGATCGGCCCGGGGAGTTCAATGAGCAGTTCTTC. Residues: CASSDRPGEFNEQFF.

This clonotype was found many times. The genes are TRBV5-4 and TRBJ2-6, with D perhaps TRBD1 (5 bases). Per germline, CDR1 SGHNT and CDR2 YYREEE (reference sequence). V lost 0 bases to trimming and J lost 4 bases, with 8 bases between them. CDR3 size: 15 residues. The CDR3 DNA reads TGTGCCAGCAGCTTGGTAGGGGCCGGGGCCAACGTCCTGACTTTC. Residues: CASSLVGAGANVLTF.

Details on this clonotype: This may be a read error: a much more frequent sequence differs by one nucleotide. This rearrangement joins TRBV2 to TRBJ1-1; D is unresolved. The CDR3 covers 13 residues. Germline loops: CDR1 SNHLY, CDR2 FYNNEI. The CDR3 loop is CASRSSSTGELYF. CDR3 bases: TGTGCCAGCAGGAGTAGCTCAACCGGGGAGCTGTATTTT. Drawing the rest from reference TRBV2 and TRBJ1-1, the complete variable domain is EPEVTQTPSHQVTQMGQEVILRCVPISNHLYFYWYRQILGQKVEFLVSFYNNEISEKSEIFDDQFSVERPDGSNFTLKIRSTKLEDSAMYFCASRSSSTGELYFGQGTRLTVV.

Note on this clonotype: One end of the junction does not line up with germline, which may come from a read error. CDR3 sequence: CASSLDPSWNSPLHF. The CDR3 bases are TGTGCCAGCAGCTTAGACCCGAGCTGGAATTCACCCCTCCACTTC. This chain joins TRBV11-2 and TRBJ1-6; D unclear. Germline CDR1 is SGHAT and CDR2 is FQNNGV. The CDR3 runs 15 residues.